The T cell receptor (beta chain) described here comes from a study of PD-1 blockade in classical Hodgkin lymphoma. Study-wide results and limits: As was reported, newly diagnosed patients showed lower baseline TCR diversity than healthy donors did. Patients with an early start, nivolumab under 1 year after ASCT, were excluded.

Using immunoSEQ multiplex PCR, the repertoire was profiled, and TCRdb retains in-frame clones only, with some absent. The sample gives around 21,000 clones, approximately 84% of which show up once; 7.3% is in the top ten. Concerning this clone: Antigen unknown.

The CDR3 spans 14 residues. V dropped 2 bases and J dropped 3 bases, with 12 bases sitting between them. CDR1 and CDR2 from the germline V gene are SGHDT and YYEEEE. The time point denotes: cycle 4 day 1 (C4D1), after 6 weeks of nivolumab. After autologous stem cell transplantation all patients relapsed, and prior brentuximab vedotin exposure differed between cohorts. The study isolated CD8+ T cells from thawed PBMCs by magnetic negative selection. The input for sequencing was CD8+ T cells from blood, taken before the fourth cycle of nivolumab. The source is a human donor with classical Hodgkin lymphoma. The chain has TRBV5-6 and TRBJ2-7; D is perhaps TRBD1 (5 bases). CDR3 nucleotide sequence: TGTGCCAGCAGCTTCGGTCGCAGGGTCTACGAGCAGTACTTC. This encodes CASSFGRRVYEQYF. The full variable domain, rest sourced from reference TRBV5-6 and TRBJ2-7, is DAGVTQSPTHLIKTRGQQVTLRCSPKSGHDTVSWYQQALGQGPQFIFQYYEEEERQRGNFPDRFSGHQFPNYSSELNVNALLLGDSALYLCASSFGRRVYEQYFGPGTRLTVT.